This T cell receptor beta chain was obtained from a study of cytomegalovirus exposure and HLA in healthy donors. Study-wide results and limits: An observed cluster of highly shared sequence variants was recorded as a likely sequencing artifact. Accurate HLA-A and HLA-B prediction from TCR beta sequences was reported for most subjects. An analysis that came later showed most CMV-associated TCR beta chains appearing HLA-restricted.

The CDR3 totals 12 residues. V trimming: 4 bases; J trimming: 5 bases; junction bases outside the gene matches: 3. Germline loops: CDR1 SGHNT, CDR2 YYREEE (reference sequence). For this clone: Antigen unknown.

PCR used 60 Vbeta primers and 13 Jbeta primers. TCRdb's copy holds only in-frame clones and misses some; the assay was immunoSEQ multiplex PCR. The repertoire holds a few hundred thousand clones, with about 81% as singletons. The chain has TRBV5-4 and TRBJ2-7, with 7 bases that match TRBD1. The specimen was PBMCs. The origin of this receptor is a woman aged 55-70 years in good health and CMV-seropositive. CDR3 in DNA: TGTGCCAGCAGCAGTACAGGGGACGAGCAGTACTTC. Its translation: CASSSTGDEQYF.